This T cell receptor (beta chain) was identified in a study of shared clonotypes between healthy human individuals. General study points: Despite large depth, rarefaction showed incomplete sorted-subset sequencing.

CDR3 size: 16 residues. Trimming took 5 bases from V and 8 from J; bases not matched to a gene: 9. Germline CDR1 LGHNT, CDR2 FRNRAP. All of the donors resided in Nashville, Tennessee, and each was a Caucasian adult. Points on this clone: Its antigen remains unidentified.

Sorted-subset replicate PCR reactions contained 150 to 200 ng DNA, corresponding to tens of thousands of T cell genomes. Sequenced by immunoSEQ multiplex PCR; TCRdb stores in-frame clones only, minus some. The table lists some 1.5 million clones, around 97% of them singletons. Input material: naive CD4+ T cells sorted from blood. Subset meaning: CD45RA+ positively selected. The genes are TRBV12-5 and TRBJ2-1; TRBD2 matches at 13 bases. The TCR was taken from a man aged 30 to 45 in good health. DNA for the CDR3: TGTGCTAGTGGTAGGGGACTAGCGGGGAGTGGCCATGAGCAGTTCTTC. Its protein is CASGRGLAGSGHEQFF.